Shown below are 14 T cell receptor beta chains from a single sample sequenced in a study of shared clonotypes between healthy human individuals. Repertoires were generated with immunoSEQ multiplex PCR, while TCRdb's copy carries only in-frame clones and drops some. This sample has about 120,000 clones, with about two thirds found just once. The material sequenced was memory CD8+ T cells sorted from blood. Documented subset: CD45RO+ cells pooled with CCR7-negative TemRA cells. The receptors were sampled from a woman under 40 in good health.

V is TRBV11-2 and J is TRBJ2-5; 8 nucleotides match TRBD2. This CDR3 has 13 residues. Germline V gives CDR1 SGHAT, CDR2 FQNNGV. Trimming cost V 5 bases and J 7 bases; bases outside gene matches: 6. CDR3 nucleotide sequence: TGTGCCAGCAGCCCCGGGAGGGGCGGGACCCAGTACTTC. Translating it yields CASSPGRGGTQYF.

This chain uses TRBV11-2 with TRBJ1-2; D not certain. The CDR3 is 15 amino acids. Germline assignment: CDR1 SGHAT and CDR2 FQNNGV. Trimming took off 1 base at V and 7 bases at J, with 16 bases between the two ends. In DNA, the CDR3 is TGTGCCAGCAGCTTAGGCTCGGGCACGGTAGGTGGCTACACCTTC. This sequence encodes CASSLGSGTVGGYTF.

This clone was detected a few times. The chain employs TRBV5-4 and TRBJ2-7, with unresolved D. From germline, CDR1 is SGHNT and CDR2 YYREEE (reference sequence). Trimming took 4 bases from V and 1 from J, leaving 18 bases between them. This CDR3 comprises 16 residues. CDR3 sequence: CASSQDDASPSYEQYF. The CDR3 DNA follows: TGTGCCAGCAGCCAAGATGATGCGTCCCCTTCCTACGAGCAGTACTTC.

The chain employs TRBV2 and TRBJ2-3; 10 positions agree with TRBD2. Trimming took 7 bases from V and 3 from J; bases not matched to a gene: 10. Germline V lookup: CDR1 SNHLY, CDR2 FYNNEI. The CDR3 extends over 16 amino acids. CDR3 nucleotide sequence: TGTGCCAGCACGCCCCAGCTAGCGGGAGTAACAGATACGCAGTATTTT. It yields the protein CASTPQLAGVTDTQYF.

The chain is built from TRBV7-9 and TRBJ2-1; 7 bases match TRBD2. The CDR3 sequence is 15 residues long. Germline CDR1 and CDR2: SEHNR and FQNEAQ (reference sequence). CDR3 loop: CGLAREASSYNEQFF. In DNA form, the CDR3 reads TGTGGGCTCGCCCGGGAGGCAAGCTCCTACAATGAGCAGTTCTTC.

The chain couples TRBV6-5 to TRBJ2-2, with 9 bases that match TRBD1. Trimming cost V 0 bases and J 7 bases; bases outside gene matches: 3. The germline gives CDR1 MNHEY, CDR2 SVGAGI. CDR3 size: 15 residues. The CDR3 DNA follows: TGTGCCAGCAGTTACTCACAGGGGGCGAACGGGGAGCTGTTTTTT. This sequence encodes CASSYSQGANGELFF.

The chain combines TRBV5-6 with TRBJ1-4; D unresolved. Germline V gene data show CDR1 as SGHDT and CDR2 as YYEEEE. CDR3 length equals 11 residues. V lost 4 bases, J lost 3 bases, and 1 base lay in between. CDR3 protein: CASSANEKLFF. CDR3 DNA: TGTGCCAGCAGCGCTAATGAAAAACTGTTTTTT. The full variable domain, in which reference TRBV5-6 and TRBJ1-4 provide the parts outside the CDR3, is DAGVTQSPTHLIKTRGQQVTLRCSPKSGHDTVSWYQQALGQGPQFIFQYYEEEERQRGNFPDRFSGHQFPNYSSELNVNALLLGDSALYLCASSANEKLFFGSGTQLSVL.

This clone has ten or more counts. The CDR3: CASSLGQARYGYTF. The DNA for the CDR3 is TGTGCCAGCAGCTTGGGACAGGCTCGCTATGGCTACACCTTC. The chain carries TRBV5-4 and TRBJ1-2; a weak D match, TRBD1 (6 bases). The CDR3 extends over 14 amino acids. Trimming removed 0 bases at V and 4 bases at J, with 10 bases between. The germline CDR1 and CDR2 sequences are SGHNT and YYREEE (reference sequence).

This chain connects TRBV19 to TRBJ1-3; tentatively, D is TRBD1 (6 bases). The CDR3 covers 14 residues. Trimming pared 3 bases from V and 4 bases from J, leaving 10 bases between. Germline V lookup: CDR1 LNHDA, CDR2 SQIVND (reference sequence). The DNA for the CDR3 is TGTGCCAGTAGTATGGGACACCCAGGAAACACCATATATTTT. This translates into CASSMGHPGNTIYF.

The V and J genes are TRBV7-6 and TRBJ2-2; D is undetermined. Trimming cost V 4 bases and J 1 base, with 13 bases left between them. The CDR3 spans 16 residues. Germline V gives CDR1 SGHVS, CDR2 FNYEAQ. The CDR3 DNA is TGTGCCAGCAGCTACGAAATTAGGATGAACACCGGGGAGCTGTTTTTT. This translates into CASSYEIRMNTGELFF.

This clone was counted only a few times. V usage is TRBV2 and J usage is TRBJ2-4; D remains unclear. Germline V gives CDR1 SNHLY, CDR2 FYNNEI. Trimming left V 1 base short and J 0 bases short, with 10 bases between. The CDR3 is 16 residues long. CDR3 nucleotide sequence: TGTGCCAGCAGTGAAGGGACGGGCCCAGCCAAAAACATTCAGTACTTC. Amino acids: CASSEGTGPAKNIQYF.

The chain recombines TRBV27 with TRBJ1-5; D unclear. Trimming took off 5 bases at V and 0 bases at J, with 14 bases between the two ends. Germline CDR1 MNHEY, CDR2 SMNVEV (reference sequence). CDR3 length: 16 amino acids. The DNA of the CDR3 is TGTGCCAGCAGTCACCGGGCCTCATATAGCAATCAGCCCCAGCATTTT. Protein sequence: CASSHRASYSNQPQHF.

The chain has TRBV10-2 and TRBJ1-4; no reliable D call. CDR1 and CDR2 (germline): WSHSY, SAAADI. Trimming stripped 0 bases from V and 8 bases from J, with 13 bases between. The CDR3 spans 15 residues. The CDR3 nucleotides read TGCGCCAGCAGTGAGTCTGCGCCAGTGGGCGAAAAACTGTTTTTT. It encodes CASSESAPVGEKLFF.

This chain links TRBV6-5 with TRBJ2-1, with TRBD2 matching 8 bases. J lost 0 bases, V lost 3 bases, and 4 bases had no gene match. Germline CDR1 and CDR2: MNHEY and SVGAGI. The CDR3 is 16 amino acids. The CDR3 spells CASSYRSGSSYNEQFF. In DNA, the CDR3 is TGTGCCAGCAGTTATAGGAGCGGGAGCTCCTACAATGAGCAGTTCTTC.